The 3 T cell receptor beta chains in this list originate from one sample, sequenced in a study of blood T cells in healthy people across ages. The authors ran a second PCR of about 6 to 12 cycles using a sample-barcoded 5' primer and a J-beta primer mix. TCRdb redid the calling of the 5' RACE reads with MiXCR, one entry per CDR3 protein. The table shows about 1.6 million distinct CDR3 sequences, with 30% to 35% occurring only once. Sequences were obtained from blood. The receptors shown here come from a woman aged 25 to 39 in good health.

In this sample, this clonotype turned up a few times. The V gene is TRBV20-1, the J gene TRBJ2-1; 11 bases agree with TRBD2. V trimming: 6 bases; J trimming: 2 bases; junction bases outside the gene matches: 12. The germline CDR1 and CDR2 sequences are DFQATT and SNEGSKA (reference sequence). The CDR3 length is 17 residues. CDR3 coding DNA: TGCAGTGCCTCGTCTACTAGCGGGAGAAGTACCTACAATGAGCAGTTCTTC. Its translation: CSASSTSGRSTYNEQFF.

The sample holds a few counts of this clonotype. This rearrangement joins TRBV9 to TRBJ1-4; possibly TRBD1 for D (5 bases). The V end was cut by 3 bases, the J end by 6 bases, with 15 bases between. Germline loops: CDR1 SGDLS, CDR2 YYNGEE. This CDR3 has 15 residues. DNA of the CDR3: TGTGCCAGCAGCGCAACGGGGACCACAGATGAAAAACTGTTTTTT. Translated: CASSATGTTDEKLFF.

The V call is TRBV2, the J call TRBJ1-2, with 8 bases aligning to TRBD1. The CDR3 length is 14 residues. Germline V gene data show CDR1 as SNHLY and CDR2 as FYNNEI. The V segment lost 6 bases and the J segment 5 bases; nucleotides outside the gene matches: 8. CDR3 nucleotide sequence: TGTGCCAGCAGCTCCAACCAGGGGGCGTATGGCTACACCTTC. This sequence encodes CASSSNQGAYGYTF.